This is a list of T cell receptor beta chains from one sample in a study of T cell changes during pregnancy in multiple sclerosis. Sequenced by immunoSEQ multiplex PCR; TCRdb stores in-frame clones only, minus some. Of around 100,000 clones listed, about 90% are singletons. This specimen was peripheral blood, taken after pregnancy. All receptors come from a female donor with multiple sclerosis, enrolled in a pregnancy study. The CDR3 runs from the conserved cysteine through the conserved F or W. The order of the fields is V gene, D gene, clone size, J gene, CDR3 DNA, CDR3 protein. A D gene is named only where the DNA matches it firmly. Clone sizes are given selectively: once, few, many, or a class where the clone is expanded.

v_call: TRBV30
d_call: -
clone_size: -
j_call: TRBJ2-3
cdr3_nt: TGTGCCTGGAGTGTGGACTACACAGATACGCAGTATTTT
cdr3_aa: CAWSVDYTDTQYF

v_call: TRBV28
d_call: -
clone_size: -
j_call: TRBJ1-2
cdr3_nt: TGTGCCAGCAGTTTCATCGGGGGGCGGGAAAATCGTGGCTACACCTTC
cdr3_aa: CASSFIGGRENRGYTF

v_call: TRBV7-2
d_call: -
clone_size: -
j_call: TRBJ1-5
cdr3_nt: TGTGCCAGTTCAGCGACCCGCAATCAGCCCCAGCATTTT
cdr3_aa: CASSATRNQPQHF

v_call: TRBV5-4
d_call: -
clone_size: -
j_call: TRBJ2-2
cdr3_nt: TGTGCCAGCAGCTTGGAAGCGGGCACCGGGGAGCTGTTTTTT
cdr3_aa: CASSLEAGTGELFF

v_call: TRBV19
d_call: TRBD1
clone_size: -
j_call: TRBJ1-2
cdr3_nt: TGTGCCAGTAGTATAGTTTTTTCGGGACAGGGGAAGCGTGGCTACACCTTC
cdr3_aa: CASSIVFSGQGKRGYTF

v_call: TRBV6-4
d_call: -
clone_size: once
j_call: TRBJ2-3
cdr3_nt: TGTGCCAGCAGTGCCACACAGGCCCATACGCAGTATTTT
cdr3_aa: CASSATQAHTQYF

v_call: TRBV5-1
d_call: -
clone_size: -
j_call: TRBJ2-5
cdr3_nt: TGCGCCAGCAGCGTCTACGGGACACGAGAGACCCAGTACTTC
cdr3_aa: CASSVYGTRETQYF

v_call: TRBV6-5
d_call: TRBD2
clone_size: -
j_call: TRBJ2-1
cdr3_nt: TGTGCCAGCAGTTGGGGTCTAGCGGGAGGGTTCAATGAGCAGTTCTTC
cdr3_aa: CASSWGLAGGFNEQFF

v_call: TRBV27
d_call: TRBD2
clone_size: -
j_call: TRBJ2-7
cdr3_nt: TGTGCCAGCAGTCCCGGTGCGGGGGATCTCGGAGAATACGAGCAGTACTTC
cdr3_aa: CASSPGAGDLGEYEQYF

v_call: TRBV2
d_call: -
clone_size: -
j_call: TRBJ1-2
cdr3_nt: TGTGCCAGCAGTGCTTCCGTATCCTATGGCTACACCTTC
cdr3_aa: CASSASVSYGYTF

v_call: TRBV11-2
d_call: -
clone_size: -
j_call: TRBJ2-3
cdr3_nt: TGTGCCAGCACTACTAGCCGAGATTCAAAGGGTACGCAGTATTTT
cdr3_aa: CASTTSRDSKGTQYF

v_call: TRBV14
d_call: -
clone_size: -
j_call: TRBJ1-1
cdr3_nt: TGTGCCAGCAGCCAATACACAGGGACAATGAACACTGAAGCTTTCTTT
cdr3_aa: CASSQYTGTMNTEAFF

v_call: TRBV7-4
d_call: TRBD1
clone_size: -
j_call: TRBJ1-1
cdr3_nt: TGTGCCAGCAGCCTGGGACAGGAGAACACTGAAGCTTTCTTT
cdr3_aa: CASSLGQENTEAFF

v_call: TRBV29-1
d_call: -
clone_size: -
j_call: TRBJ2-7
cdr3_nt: TGCAGCGTCGGACTGGGGGGGGCCCCATACGAGCAGTACTTC
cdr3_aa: CSVGLGGAPYEQYF